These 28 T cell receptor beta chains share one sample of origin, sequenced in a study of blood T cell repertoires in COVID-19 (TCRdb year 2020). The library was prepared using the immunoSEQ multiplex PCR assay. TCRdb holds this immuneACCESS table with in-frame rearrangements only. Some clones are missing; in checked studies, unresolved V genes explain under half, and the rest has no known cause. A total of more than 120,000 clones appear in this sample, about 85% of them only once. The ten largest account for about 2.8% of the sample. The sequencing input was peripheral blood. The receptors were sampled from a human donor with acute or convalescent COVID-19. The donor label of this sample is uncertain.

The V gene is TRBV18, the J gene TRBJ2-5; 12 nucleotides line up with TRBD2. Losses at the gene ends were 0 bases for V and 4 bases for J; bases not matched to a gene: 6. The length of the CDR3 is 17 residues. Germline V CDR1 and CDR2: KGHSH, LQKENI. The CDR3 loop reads CASSPPLAGGIGETQYF. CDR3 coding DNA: TGTGCCAGCTCACCACCACTAGCGGGGGGTATTGGAGAGACCCAGTACTTC.

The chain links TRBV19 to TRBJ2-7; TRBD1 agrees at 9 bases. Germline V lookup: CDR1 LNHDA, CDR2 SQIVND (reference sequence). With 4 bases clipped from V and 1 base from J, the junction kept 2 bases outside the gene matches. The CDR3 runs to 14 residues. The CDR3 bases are TGTGCCAGTAGTACCGGGACAGGGTCCTACGAGCAGTACTTC. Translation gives CASSTGTGSYEQYF.

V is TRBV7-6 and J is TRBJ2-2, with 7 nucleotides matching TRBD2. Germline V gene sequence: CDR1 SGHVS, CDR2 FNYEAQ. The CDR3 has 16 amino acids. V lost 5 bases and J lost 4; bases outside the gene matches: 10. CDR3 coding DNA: TGTGCCAGCAGCCCATGGGCTAGCGGCAGCACCGGGGAGCTGTTTTTT. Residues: CASSPWASGSTGELFF. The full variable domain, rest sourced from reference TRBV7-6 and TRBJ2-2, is GAGVSQSPRYKVTKRGQDVALRCDPISGHVSLYWYRQALGQGPEFLTYFNYEAQQDKSGLPNDRFSAERPEGSISTLTIQRTEQRDSAMYRCASSPWASGSTGELFFGEGSRLTVL.

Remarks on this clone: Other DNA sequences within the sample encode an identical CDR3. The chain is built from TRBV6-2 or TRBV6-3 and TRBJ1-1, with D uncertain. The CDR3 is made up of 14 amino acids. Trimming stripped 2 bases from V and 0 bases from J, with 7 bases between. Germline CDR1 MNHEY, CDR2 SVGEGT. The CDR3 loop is CASSYVIVNTEAFF. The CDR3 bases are TGTGCCAGCAGTTACGTAATCGTGAACACTGAAGCTTTCTTT.

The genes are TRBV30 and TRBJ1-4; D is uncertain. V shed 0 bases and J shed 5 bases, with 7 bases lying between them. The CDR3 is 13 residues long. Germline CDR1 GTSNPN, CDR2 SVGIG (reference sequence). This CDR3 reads CAWSVRGNEKLFF. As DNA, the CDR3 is TGTGCCTGGAGTGTACGAGGAAATGAAAAACTGTTTTTT. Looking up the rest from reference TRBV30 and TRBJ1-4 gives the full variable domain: SQTIHQWPATLVQPVGSPLSLECTVEGTSNPNLYWYRQAAGRGLQLLFYSVGIGQISSEVPQNLSASRPQDRQFILSSKKLLLSDSGFYLCAWSVRGNEKLFFGSGTQLSVL.

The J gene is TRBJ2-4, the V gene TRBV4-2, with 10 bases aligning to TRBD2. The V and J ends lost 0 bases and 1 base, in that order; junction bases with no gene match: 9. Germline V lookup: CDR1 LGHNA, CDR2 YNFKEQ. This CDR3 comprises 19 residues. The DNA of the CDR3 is TGTGCCAGCAGCCAAGACAAAGCGGGGGGGCTGGGGGCCAAAAACATTCAGTACTTC. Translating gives CASSQDKAGGLGAKNIQYF.

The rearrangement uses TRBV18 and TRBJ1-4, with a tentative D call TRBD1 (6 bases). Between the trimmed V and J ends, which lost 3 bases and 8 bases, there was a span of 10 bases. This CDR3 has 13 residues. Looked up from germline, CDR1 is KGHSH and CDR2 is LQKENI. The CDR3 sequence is CASSPRTDEKLFF. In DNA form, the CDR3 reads TGTGCCAGCTCACCTAGGACAGACGAAAAACTGTTTTTT. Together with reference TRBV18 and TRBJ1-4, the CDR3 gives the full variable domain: NAGVMQNPRHLVRRRGQEARLRCSPMKGHSHVYWYRQLPEEGLKFMVYLQKENIIDESGMPKERFSAEFPKEGPSILRIQQVVRGDSAAYFCASSPRTDEKLFFGSGTQLSVL.

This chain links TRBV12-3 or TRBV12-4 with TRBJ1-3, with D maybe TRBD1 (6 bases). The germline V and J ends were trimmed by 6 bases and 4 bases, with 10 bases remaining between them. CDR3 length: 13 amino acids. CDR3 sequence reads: CASRQGSGNTIYF. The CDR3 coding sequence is TGTGCCAGCAGACAGGGTTCAGGAAACACCATATATTTT.

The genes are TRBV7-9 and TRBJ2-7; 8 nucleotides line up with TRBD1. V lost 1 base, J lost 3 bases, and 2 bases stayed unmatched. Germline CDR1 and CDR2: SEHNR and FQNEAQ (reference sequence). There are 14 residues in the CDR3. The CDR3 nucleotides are TGTGCCAGCAGCTTAGGACAGGGGTACTACGAGCAGTACTTC. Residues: CASSLGQGYYEQYF.

The chain's CDR3 is CASSQDRELAGVGGELFF. As DNA, the CDR3 is TGCGCCAGCAGCCAAGATCGGGAACTAGCGGGAGTGGGCGGGGAGCTGTTTTTT. The rearrangement uses TRBV4-1 and TRBJ2-2; 11 nucleotides align to TRBD2. The CDR3 is 18 residues long. V was pared by 0 bases and J by 7 bases, with 10 bases of the junction left unmatched. The V gene's germline CDR1 is MGHRA and CDR2 YSYEKL.

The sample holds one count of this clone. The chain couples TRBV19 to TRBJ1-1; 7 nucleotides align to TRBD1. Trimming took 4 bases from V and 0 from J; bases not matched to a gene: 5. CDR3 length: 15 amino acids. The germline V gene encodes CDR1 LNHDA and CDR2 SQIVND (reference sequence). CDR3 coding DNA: TGTGCCAGTAGTACCCAGGGGGTTTTGAACACTGAAGCTTTCTTT. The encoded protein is CASSTQGVLNTEAFF.

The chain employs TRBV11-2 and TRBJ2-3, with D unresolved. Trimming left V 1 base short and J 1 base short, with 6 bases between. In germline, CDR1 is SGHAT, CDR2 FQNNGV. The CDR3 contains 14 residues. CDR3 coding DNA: TGTGCCAGCAGCTTAGGGCTTGGCACAGATACGCAGTATTTT. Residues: CASSLGLGTDTQYF.

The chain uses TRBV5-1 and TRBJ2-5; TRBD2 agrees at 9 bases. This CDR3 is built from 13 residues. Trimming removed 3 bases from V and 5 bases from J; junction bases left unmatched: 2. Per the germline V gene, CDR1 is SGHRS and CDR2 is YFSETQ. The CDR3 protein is CASSSGTSETQYF. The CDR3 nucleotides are TGCGCCAGCAGCTCGGGGACTAGCGAGACCCAGTACTTC.

CDR3 sequence (DNA): TGCGCCAGCAGTTTCGACAGGGCCACCGGGGAGCTGTTTTTT. Translated: CASSFDRATGELFF. The rearrangement links TRBV5-1 to TRBJ2-2; 7 positions agree with TRBD1. The CDR3 sequence is 14 residues long. The V segment lost 5 bases and the J segment 4 bases; nucleotides outside the gene matches: 5. CDR1 and CDR2 (germline): SGHRS, YFSETQ.

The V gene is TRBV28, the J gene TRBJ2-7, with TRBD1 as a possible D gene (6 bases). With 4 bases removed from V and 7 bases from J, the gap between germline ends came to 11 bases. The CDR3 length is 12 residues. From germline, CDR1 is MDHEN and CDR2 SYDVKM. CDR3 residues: CASSSGTPEQYF. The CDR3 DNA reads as TGTGCCAGCAGTTCCGGGACACCAGAGCAGTACTTC. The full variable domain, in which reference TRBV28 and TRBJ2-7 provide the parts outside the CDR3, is DVKVTQSSRYLVKRTGEKVFLECVQDMDHENMFWYRQDPGLGLRLIYFSYDVKMKEKGDIPEGYSVSREKKERFSLILESASTNQTSMYLCASSSGTPEQYFGPGTRLTVT.

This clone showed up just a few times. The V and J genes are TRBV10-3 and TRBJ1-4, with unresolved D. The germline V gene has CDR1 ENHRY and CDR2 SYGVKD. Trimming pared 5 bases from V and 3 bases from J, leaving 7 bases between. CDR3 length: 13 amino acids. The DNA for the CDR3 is TGTGCCATCAGTCTGGCGGCTAATGAAAAACTGTTTTTT. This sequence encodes CAISLAANEKLFF.

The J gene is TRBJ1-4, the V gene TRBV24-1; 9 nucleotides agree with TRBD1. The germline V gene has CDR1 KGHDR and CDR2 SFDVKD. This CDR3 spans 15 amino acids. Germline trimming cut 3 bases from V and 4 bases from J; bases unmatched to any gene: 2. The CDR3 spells CATSDAGQGNEKLFF. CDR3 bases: TGTGCCACCAGTGATGCGGGACAGGGTAATGAAAAACTGTTTTTT.

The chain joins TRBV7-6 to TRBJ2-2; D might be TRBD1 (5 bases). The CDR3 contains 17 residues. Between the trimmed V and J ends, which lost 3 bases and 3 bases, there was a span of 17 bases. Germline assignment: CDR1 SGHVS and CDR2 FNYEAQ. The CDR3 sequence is CASSFDGRGADTGELFF. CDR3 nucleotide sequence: TGTGCCAGCAGCTTTGATGGAAGGGGCGCGGACACCGGGGAGCTGTTTTTT.

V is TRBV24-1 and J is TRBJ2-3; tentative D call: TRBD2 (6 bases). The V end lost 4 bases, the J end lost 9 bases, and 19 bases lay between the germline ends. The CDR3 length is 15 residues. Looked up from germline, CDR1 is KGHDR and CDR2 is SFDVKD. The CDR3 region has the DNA TGTGCCACCAGTGACCCTTCGTGGGGGGACCACACGCAGTATTTT. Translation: CATSDPSWGDHTQYF.

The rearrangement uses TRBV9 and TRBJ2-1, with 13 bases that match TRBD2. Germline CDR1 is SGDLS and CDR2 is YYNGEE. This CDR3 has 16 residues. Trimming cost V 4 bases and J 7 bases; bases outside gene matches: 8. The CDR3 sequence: CASSPTLAGGVNEQFF. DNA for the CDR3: TGTGCCAGCAGCCCAACACTAGCGGGAGGGGTTAATGAGCAGTTCTTC.

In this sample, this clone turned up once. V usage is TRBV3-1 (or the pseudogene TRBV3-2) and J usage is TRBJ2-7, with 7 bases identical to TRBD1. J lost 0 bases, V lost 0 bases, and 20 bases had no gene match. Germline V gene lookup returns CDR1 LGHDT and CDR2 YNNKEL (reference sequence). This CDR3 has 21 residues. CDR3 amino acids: CASSQETGTDRIIVSSYEQYV. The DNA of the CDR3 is TGTGCCAGCAGCCAAGAGACCGGGACAGATAGAATTATTGTGAGCTCCTACGAGCAGTACGTC.

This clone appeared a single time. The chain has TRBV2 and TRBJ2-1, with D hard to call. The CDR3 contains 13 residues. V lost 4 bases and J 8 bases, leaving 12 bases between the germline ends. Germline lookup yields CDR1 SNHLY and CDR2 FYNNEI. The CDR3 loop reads CASSVRRVDEQFF. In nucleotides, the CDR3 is TGTGCCAGCAGTGTCCGGAGAGTGGATGAGCAGTTCTTC.

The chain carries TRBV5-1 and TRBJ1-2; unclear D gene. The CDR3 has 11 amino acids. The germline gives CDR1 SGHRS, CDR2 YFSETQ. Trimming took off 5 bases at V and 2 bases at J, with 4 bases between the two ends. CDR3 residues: CASSLNYGYTF. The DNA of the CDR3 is TGCGCCAGCAGTCTAAACTATGGCTACACCTTC. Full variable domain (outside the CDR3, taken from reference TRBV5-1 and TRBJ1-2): KAGVTQTPRYLIKTRGQQVTLSCSPISGHRSVSWYQQTPGQGLQFLFEYFSETQRNKGNFPGRFSGRQFSNSRSEMNVSTLELGDSALYLCASSLNYGYTFGSGTRLTVV.

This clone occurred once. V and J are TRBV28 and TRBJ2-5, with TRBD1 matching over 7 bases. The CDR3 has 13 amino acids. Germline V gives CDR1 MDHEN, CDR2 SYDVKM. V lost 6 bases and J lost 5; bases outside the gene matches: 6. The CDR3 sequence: CASSRGQSETQYF. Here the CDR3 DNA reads TGTGCCAGCAGCCGGGGACAGTCGGAGACCCAGTACTTC. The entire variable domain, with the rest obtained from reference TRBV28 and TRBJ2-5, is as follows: DVKVTQSSRYLVKRTGEKVFLECVQDMDHENMFWYRQDPGLGLRLIYFSYDVKMKEKGDIPEGYSVSREKKERFSLILESASTNQTSMYLCASSRGQSETQYFGPGTRLLVL.

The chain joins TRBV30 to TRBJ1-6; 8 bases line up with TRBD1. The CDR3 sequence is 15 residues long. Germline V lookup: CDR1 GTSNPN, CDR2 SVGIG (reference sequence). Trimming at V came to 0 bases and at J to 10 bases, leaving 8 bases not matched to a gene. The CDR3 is CAWSVLDRVQSPLHF. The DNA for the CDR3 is TGTGCCTGGAGTGTACTGGACAGGGTCCAATCACCCCTCCACTTT. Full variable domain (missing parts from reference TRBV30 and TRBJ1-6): SQTIHQWPATLVQPVGSPLSLECTVEGTSNPNLYWYRQAAGRGLQLLFYSVGIGQISSEVPQNLSASRPQDRQFILSSKKLLLSDSGFYLCAWSVLDRVQSPLHFGNGTRLTVT.

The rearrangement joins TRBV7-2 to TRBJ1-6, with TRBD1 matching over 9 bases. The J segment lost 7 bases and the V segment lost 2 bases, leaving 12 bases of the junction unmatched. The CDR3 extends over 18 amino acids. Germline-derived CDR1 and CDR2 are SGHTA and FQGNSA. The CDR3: CASSLSGSGTGFNSPLHF. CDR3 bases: TGTGCCAGCAGCTTAAGTGGTTCGGGGACAGGGTTCAATTCACCCCTCCACTTT.

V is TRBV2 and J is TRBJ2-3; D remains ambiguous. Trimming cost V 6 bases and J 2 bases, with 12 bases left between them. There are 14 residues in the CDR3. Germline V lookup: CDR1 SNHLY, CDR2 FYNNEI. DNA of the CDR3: TGTGCCAGCAGAGCCGGGTCCGACACAGATACGCAGTATTTT. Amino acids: CASRAGSDTDTQYF.

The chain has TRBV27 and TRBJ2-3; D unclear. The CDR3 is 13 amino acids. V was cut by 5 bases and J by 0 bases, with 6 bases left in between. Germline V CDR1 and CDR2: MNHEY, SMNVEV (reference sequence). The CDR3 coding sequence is TGTGCCAGCAGTGCTACTAGCACAGATACGCAGTATTTT. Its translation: CASSATSTDTQYF.